This passage covers 13 T cell receptor beta chains from one sample sequenced in a study of CD8+CD57+ T cells in acquired aplastic anemia. The TCR beta profiling, which covered VDJ combination and CDR3 sequence, was carried out using genomic DNA as the template. TCRdb analysed the reads with MiXCR anew, one entry per CDR3 protein. The repertoire consists of about 270,000 distinct CDR3 sequences, with 82% occurring once and the leading ten covering approximately 40%. Patients chosen for sequencing had CD8+CD57+ cells that had expanded, as shown by flow cytometry. What was sequenced was sorted CD4+, CD8+, or CD8+CD57+ T cells (not recorded which) from PBMCs. Receptors were obtained from a human donor with aplastic anemia.

The V and J genes are TRBV7-2 and TRBJ2-7; 10 bases align to TRBD1. V trimming: 3 bases; J trimming: 3 bases; junction bases outside the gene matches: 14. The CDR3 consists of 18 residues. The germline gives CDR1 SGHTA, CDR2 FQGNSA. The CDR3 DNA is TGTGCCAGCAGCTTGACAGGGGGCGCCACCTATGGCTACTACGAGCAGTACTTC. Its protein is CASSLTGGATYGYYEQYF.

The chain recombines TRBV2 with TRBJ1-1; D is possibly TRBD1 (6 bases). Per the germline V gene, CDR1 is SNHLY and CDR2 is FYNNEI. V lost 4 bases to trimming and J lost 14 bases, with 26 bases between them. This CDR3 has 15 residues. CDR3 residues: CASSGVGGPNTVVFF. CDR3 DNA sequence: TGTGCCAGCAGTGGTGTGGGGGGGCCTAACACTGTCGTCTTCTTT. Together with reference TRBV2 and TRBJ1-1, the CDR3 gives the full variable domain: EPEVTQTPSHQVTQMGQEVILRCVPISNHLYFYWYRQILGQKVEFLVSFYNNEISEKSEIFDDQFSVERPDGSNFTLKIRSTKLEDSAMYFCASSGVGGPNTVVFFGQGTRLTVV.

Concerning this clonotype itself: The germline gene is not matched at one end of the junction; a read error may be the cause. The chain carries TRBV7-8 and TRBJ2-5; 7 nucleotides match TRBD1. This CDR3 is 14 amino acids long. CDR1 SGHVS and CDR2 FQNEAQ come from the germline V gene. The CDR3 loop is CATSRGCGPETQYF. The CDR3 DNA reads as TGTGCCACCAGCAGGGGGTGCGGTCCCGAGACCCAGTATTTC. The full variable domain, rest sourced from reference TRBV7-8 and TRBJ2-5, is GAGVSQSPRYKVAKRGQDVALRCDPISGHVSLFWYQQALGQGPEFLTYFQNEAQLDKSGLPSDRFFAERPEGSVSTLKIQRTQQEDSAVYLCATSRGCGPETQYFGPGTRLLVL.

Note on this clonotype: Its ends do not fully match the called genes, so a read error is possible. The chain couples TRBV7-3 to TRBJ2-3; tentatively, D is TRBD1 or TRBD2 (5 bases each). Germline V gene lookup returns CDR1 SGHTA and CDR2 FQGTGA. This CDR3 is 13 amino acids long. The CDR3 spells CASSFGRTGTKYF. As DNA, the CDR3 is TGTGCCAGCAGCTTTGGGAGAACAGGTACGAAGTATTTT.

For this clonotype: It is unclear where the CDR3 begins or ends on the DNA, so no DNA is shown, and the CDR3 is as TCRdb lists it. The chain links TRBV9 to TRBJ1-2. Germline-derived CDR1 and CDR2 are SGDLS and YYNGEE. The CDR3 is 15 amino acids long, termini counted. The CDR3: CASSVGSGTQYFDTF.

The DNA of the CDR3 is TGTGCCAGCAGCAGGGGGGGCAGCCCCGAGACCCAGTACTTC. Its translation: CASSRGGSPETQYF. The chain has TRBV7-8 and TRBJ2-5; weak D call: TRBD2 (7 bases). This CDR3 comprises 14 residues. With 5 bases removed from V and 5 bases from J, the gap between germline ends came to 15 bases. Germline-derived CDR1 and CDR2 are SGHVS and FQNEAQ.

In this sample, this clonotype turned up a few times. V is TRBV7-8 and J is TRBJ1-1; weak D call: TRBD1 (5 bases). This CDR3 comprises 15 residues. Per germline, CDR1 SGHVS and CDR2 FQNEAQ. The ends were cut back, 1 base at V and 12 bases at J, with 21 bases in the middle. CDR3: CASSLDGGGDTQSFF. CDR3 DNA sequence: TGTGCCAGCAGCTTAGATGGGGGTGGCGATACGCAGTCTTTCTTT.

The rearrangement joins TRBV7-9 to TRBJ2-5; D gene uncertain. Trimming left V 5 bases short and J 5 bases short, with 12 bases between. The CDR3 runs 13 residues. The germline V gene encodes CDR1 SEHNR and CDR2 FQNEAQ (reference sequence). CDR3 DNA: TGTGCCAGCAGCACCCCGGACCTCGAGACCCAGTACTTC. The encoded protein is CASSTPDLETQYF.

The gene calls are TRBV20-1 and TRBJ2-3, with 8 positions matching TRBD2. From germline, CDR1 is DFQATT and CDR2 SNEGSKA (reference sequence). The CDR3 runs 16 residues. The ends lost 0 bases at V and 1 base at J; junction bases unmatched: 6. The DNA of the CDR3 is TGCAGTGCTAGAGAACAAGCGGGGGCCCGCACAGATACGCAGTATTTT. It translates to CSAREQAGARTDTQYF.

This sequence joins TRBV5-1 and TRBJ2-7; 12 bases align to TRBD2. V was clipped by 4 bases and J by 5 bases; unmatched bases: 7. Germline V gene data show CDR1 as SGHRS and CDR2 as YFSETQ. CDR3 length equals 15 residues. In nucleotides, the CDR3 is TGCGCCAGCAGCGCTAGCGGGAGGGAGCCCCACGAGCAGTACTTC. This translates into CASSASGREPHEQYF.

Only one count was recorded for this clonotype. Germline and junction disagree at one end, which may indicate a read error. The V gene is TRBV5-1, the J gene TRBJ1-2, with 8 bases identical to TRBD1. The CDR3 covers 15 residues. Germline V gives CDR1 SGHRS, CDR2 YFSETQ. This CDR3 is CASSQDPGTGHGYTF. In DNA form, the CDR3 reads TGTGCCAGCAGCCAAGATCCCGGGACAGGTCATGGCTACACCTTC. Drawing the rest from reference TRBV5-1 and TRBJ1-2, the complete variable domain is KAGVTQTPRYLIKTRGQQVTLSCSPISGHRSVSWYQQTPGQGLQFLFEYFSETQRNKGNFPGRFSGRQFSNSRSEMNVSTLELGDSALYLCASSQDPGTGHGYTFGSGTRLTVV.

This rearrangement joins TRBV15 to TRBJ2-1; 10 nucleotides align to TRBD2. J was trimmed by 8 bases and V by 6 bases; bases with no gene match: 16. The germline V gene has CDR1 LNHNV and CDR2 YYDKDF (reference sequence). The CDR3 loop spans 17 amino acids. CDR3 DNA: TGTGCCACCAGTGATGGGCGTGACGGACTAGCGGAGTATGAGCAGTTCTTC. It specifies CATSDGRDGLAEYEQFF.

The chain recombines TRBV9 with TRBJ1-1; D might be TRBD1 (5 bases). Germline-derived CDR1 and CDR2 are SGDLS and YYNGEE. The CDR3 has 17 amino acids. V was shortened by 3 bases and J by 6 bases, with 24 bases between the two germline ends. CDR3: CASSDALSSGANAEAFF. The CDR3 DNA reads TGTGCCAGCAGCGACGCGCTAAGCTCTGGGGCCAACGCTGAAGCTTTCTTT. The full variable domain, in which reference TRBV9 and TRBJ1-1 provide the parts outside the CDR3, is DSGVTQTPKHLITATGQRVTLRCSPRSGDLSVYWYQQSLDQGLQFLIQYYNGEERAKGNILERFSAQQFPDLHSELNLSSLELGDSALYFCASSDALSSGANAEAFFGQGTRLTVV.